The 5 T cell receptor beta chains in this list originate from one sample, sequenced in a study of blood T cell repertoires in COVID-19. Clones were read by immunoSEQ multiplex PCR, and TCRdb kept only the in-frame ones, dropping some. The table has approximately 330,000 clones, 80% to 90% seen once. What was sequenced was PBMCs or T cells enriched from blood (not recorded which). The receptors shown here come from a middle-aged woman with acute COVID-19.

V is TRBV29-1 and J is TRBJ1-4, with 9 bases lining up with TRBD1. Germline-derived CDR1 and CDR2 are SQVTM and ANQGSEA. V lost 8 bases and J lost 6; bases outside the gene matches: 4. The CDR3 contains 12 residues. The DNA of the CDR3 is TGCAGCCACAGGGGGCGCGATGAAAAACTGTTTTTT. Translated, it gives CSHRGRDEKLFF.

The J gene is TRBJ1-4, the V gene TRBV5-6, with D possibly TRBD1 on 5 matching bases. The germline V gene has CDR1 SGHDT and CDR2 YYEEEE. Trimming removed 1 base from V and 2 bases from J, with 9 bases in between. The CDR3 loop spans 15 amino acids. In DNA form, the CDR3 reads TGTGCCAGCAGCTTGATAGCAGGGACTAATGAAAAACTGTTTTTT. This gives the protein CASSLIAGTNEKLFF.

This clone occurred a few times. The rearrangement links TRBV7-2 to TRBJ2-5; 7 positions match TRBD1. CDR1 is SGHTA, CDR2 FQGNSA, per germline. This CDR3 has 13 residues. Germline trimming cut 4 bases from V and 5 bases from J; bases unmatched to any gene: 4. CDR3 in amino acids: CASSYVRGETQYF. As DNA, the CDR3 is TGTGCCAGCAGCTACGTCAGGGGGGAGACCCAGTACTTC.

The gene calls are TRBV28 and TRBJ2-1; 7 bases are shared with TRBD1. J lost 7 bases, V lost 6 bases, and 6 bases had no gene match. The CDR3 contains 13 residues. Germline CDR1 is MDHEN and CDR2 is SYDVKM. The CDR3 region has the DNA TGTGCCAGCAGGAAGGGGGCTCGAAATGAGCAGTTCTTC. This translates into CASRKGARNEQFF.

This clone has more than one count but fewer than ten. DNA for the CDR3: TGTGCCAGCAGCTTCCGTCTAGTAAACACGCGGAACGAGCAGTACTTC. Translation: CASSFRLVNTRNEQYF. The rearrangement links TRBV5-6 to TRBJ2-7, with unresolved D. The CDR3 runs to 16 residues. Germline V gene sequence: CDR1 SGHDT, CDR2 YYEEEE. V gave up 2 bases and J gave up 5 bases, with 20 bases separating them.